This T cell receptor (beta chain) derives from a study of identifying expanded T cells in peripheral blood. The data were produced by immunoSEQ multiplex PCR, yet TCRdb's version contains in-frame clones alone and is incomplete. The sample includes around 94,000 clones, approximately 89% of them seen just once. This CDR3 is built from 15 residues. Germline values: CDR1 SEHNR, CDR2 FQNEAQ (reference sequence). After removal of 7 bases from V and 5 bases from J, the junction contained 5 bases not matched to a gene. The chain is built from TRBV7-9 and TRBJ2-1, with 13 bases matching TRBD2. This sequence originates from a person between 18 and 75 years old in good health. Sequencing used blood. The CDR3 spells CASNSGLAGDNEQFF. Written as DNA, the CDR3 is TGTGCCAGCAACTCAGGACTAGCGGGGGACAATGAGCAGTTCTTC.